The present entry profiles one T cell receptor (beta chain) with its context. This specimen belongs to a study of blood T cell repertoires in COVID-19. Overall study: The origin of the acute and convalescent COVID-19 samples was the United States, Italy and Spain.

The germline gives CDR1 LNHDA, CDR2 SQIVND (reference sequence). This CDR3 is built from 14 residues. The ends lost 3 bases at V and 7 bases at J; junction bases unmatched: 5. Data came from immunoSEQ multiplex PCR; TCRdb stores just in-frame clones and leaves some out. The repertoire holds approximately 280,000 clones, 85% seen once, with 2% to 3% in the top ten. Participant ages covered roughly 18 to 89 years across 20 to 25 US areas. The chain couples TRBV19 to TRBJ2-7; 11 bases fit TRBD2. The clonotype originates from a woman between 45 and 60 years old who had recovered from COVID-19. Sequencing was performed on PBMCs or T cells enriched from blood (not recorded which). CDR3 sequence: CASSIALAGDEQYF. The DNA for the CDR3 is TGTGCCAGTAGTATCGCACTAGCGGGAGATGAGCAGTACTTC.